This is a list of T cell receptor beta chains from one sample in a study of blood T cell repertoires in COVID-19. Only in-frame clones appear in the TCRdb table, and some are missing; sequencing was by immunoSEQ multiplex PCR. The table records 300,000 to 500,000 clones, approximately 85% of them present only once. Sequencing used PBMCs or T cells enriched from blood (not recorded which). These receptor sequences come from a woman aged 40 to 50 with acute COVID-19. Both conserved end residues are part of each CDR3. A clone size is listed for some rows: how often the clone was seen (once, few, many), or a class if it is expanded.

v_call: TRBV9; clone_size: once; cdr3_aa: CASSPGTSGFTDTQYF
v_call: TRBV5-4; clone_size: -; cdr3_aa: CASSLSRAGANVLTF
v_call: TRBV11-3; clone_size: few; cdr3_aa: CASSLSNSLEQYF
v_call: TRBV19; clone_size: -; cdr3_aa: CASRTSGTTNTGELFF
v_call: TRBV4-1; clone_size: -; cdr3_aa: CASSQGFHSGGNYEQYF
v_call: TRBV12-5; clone_size: few; cdr3_aa: CASGLDRGSGNTIYF
v_call: TRBV2; clone_size: -; cdr3_aa: CASKKGAYGELFF
v_call: TRBV7-8; clone_size: -; cdr3_aa: CASSANRSSYNSPLHF
v_call: TRBV12-2; clone_size: -; cdr3_aa: CASRLELAGGPGDEQYF
v_call: TRBV5-6; clone_size: -; cdr3_aa: CASSLGGAGNLRMGGYTF
v_call: TRBV2; clone_size: -; cdr3_aa: CASTGTGGFNQPQHF
v_call: TRBV6-1; clone_size: -; cdr3_aa: CASSEVGSWGYTF
v_call: TRBV6-5; clone_size: -; cdr3_aa: CASTQFYMGSEAFF
v_call: TRBV6-5; clone_size: -; cdr3_aa: CASVGSGGSGELFF
v_call: TRBV11-2; clone_size: -; cdr3_aa: CASSLVRGGAFF
v_call: TRBV30; clone_size: -; cdr3_aa: CAWSPLSTGDSGELFF
v_call: TRBV13; clone_size: -; cdr3_aa: CASSLLRGRDTQYF
v_call: TRBV7-9; clone_size: -; cdr3_aa: CASSLEGAPKLFF
v_call: TRBV27; clone_size: -; cdr3_aa: CASSPDRGVDGYTF